This is a list of T cell receptor beta chains from one sample in a study of beta chain features in type 1 diabetes. Libraries were prepared by immunoSEQ multiplex PCR; TCRdb keeps only in-frame clonotypes and omits some of them. This sample has 640,000 or so clones; more than 12% occur once, and the top ten carry approximately 0.042%. What was sequenced was naive CD4+ T cells from blood. The source is a man aged 18 to 30 with type 1 diabetes. Each CDR3 is given with its conserved first and last residue. The D gene is left open where the match is weak. The listing skips clone size in some rows; elsewhere it reads once, few, many or a size class.

j_call: TRBJ2-5; v_call: TRBV7-9; clone_size: NA; d_call: NA; cdr3_nt: TGTGCCAGCAGCTTAGACCTCCGCGAACAAGAGACCCAGTACTTC; cdr3_aa: CASSLDLREQETQYF
j_call: TRBJ1-2; v_call: TRBV19; clone_size: few; d_call: NA; cdr3_nt: TGTGCCAGTAGTCCCAGGGAATATGGCTACACCTTC; cdr3_aa: CASSPREYGYTF
j_call: TRBJ2-3; v_call: TRBV7-2; clone_size: NA; d_call: NA; cdr3_nt: TGTGCCAGCAGTTCCATCGGGCAGACCACAGATACGCAGTATTTT; cdr3_aa: CASSSIGQTTDTQYF
j_call: TRBJ1-4; v_call: TRBV4-3; clone_size: few; d_call: NA; cdr3_nt: TGCGCCAGCAGCCAAGATCTGGGGAGAGGGGACGAAAAACTGTTTTTT; cdr3_aa: CASSQDLGRGDEKLFF
j_call: TRBJ2-2; v_call: TRBV30; clone_size: few; d_call: NA; cdr3_nt: TGTGCCTGGAGGGGCCAGACAGGCGAAACCGGGGAGCTGTTTTTT; cdr3_aa: CAWRGQTGETGELFF
j_call: TRBJ2-5; v_call: TRBV5-4; clone_size: few; d_call: NA; cdr3_nt: TGTGCCAGCAGCTTGATGGGGTCTCAAGAGACCCAGTACTTC; cdr3_aa: CASSLMGSQETQYF
j_call: TRBJ1-2; v_call: TRBV2; clone_size: NA; d_call: NA; cdr3_nt: TGTGCCAGCAGTCCCACCCGGGGAACACACTATGGCTACACCTTC; cdr3_aa: CASSPTRGTHYGYTF
j_call: TRBJ2-5; v_call: TRBV7-8; clone_size: NA; d_call: TRBD2; cdr3_nt: TGTGCCAGCAGCTTGTTTGCGGTGACTAGCGTCGGAGAGACCCAGTACTTC; cdr3_aa: CASSLFAVTSVGETQYF
j_call: TRBJ1-2; v_call: TRBV4-3; clone_size: NA; d_call: NA; cdr3_nt: TGCGCCAGCCGAGGGACTGGTGGCTACACCTTC; cdr3_aa: CASRGTGGYTF
j_call: TRBJ1-2; v_call: TRBV28; clone_size: few; d_call: NA; cdr3_nt: TGTGCCAGCACCAAAAGAGGGGGGAGCTATGGCTACACCTTC; cdr3_aa: CASTKRGGSYGYTF
j_call: TRBJ2-3; v_call: TRBV30; clone_size: few; d_call: NA; cdr3_nt: TGTGCCCTTGCCCTCACAGATACGCAGTATTTT; cdr3_aa: CALALTDTQYF
j_call: TRBJ1-2; v_call: TRBV6-6; clone_size: NA; d_call: NA; cdr3_nt: TGTGCCAGCAGTTACGATCCAGGGTATAACTATGGCTACACCTTC; cdr3_aa: CASSYDPGYNYGYTF
j_call: TRBJ2-7; v_call: TRBV30; clone_size: NA; d_call: NA; cdr3_nt: TGTGCCTGGAGGTTCCCCGGAAGAGGGGAAGGCAACGAGCAGTACTTC; cdr3_aa: CAWRFPGRGEGNEQYF
j_call: TRBJ2-7; v_call: TRBV29-1; clone_size: NA; d_call: NA; cdr3_nt: TGCAGCGTAACCGGGACACGTGATACCGAGCAGTACTTC; cdr3_aa: CSVTGTRDTEQYF
j_call: TRBJ2-7; v_call: TRBV18; clone_size: few; d_call: TRBD1; cdr3_nt: TGTGCCAGCTCACTCGACAGGGGCTCCTACGAGCAGTACTTC; cdr3_aa: CASSLDRGSYEQYF
j_call: TRBJ2-7; v_call: TRBV28; clone_size: NA; d_call: NA; cdr3_nt: TGTGCCAGCGTGGGCGTGCCTTCGTGGGAGCAGTACTTC; cdr3_aa: CASVGVPSWEQYF
j_call: TRBJ2-5; v_call: TRBV5-1; clone_size: few; d_call: TRBD1; cdr3_nt: TGCGCCAGCACCCGGACAGGGACACAAGAGACCCAGTACTTC; cdr3_aa: CASTRTGTQETQYF
j_call: TRBJ2-3; v_call: TRBV9; clone_size: few; d_call: TRBD1; cdr3_nt: TGTGCCAGCACCAGCGAAGAAGGACAGGGTATCCATACGCAGTATTTT; cdr3_aa: CASTSEEGQGIHTQYF
j_call: TRBJ1-1; v_call: TRBV15; clone_size: NA; d_call: TRBD1; cdr3_nt: TGTGCCACCAGCAGGAGGGGGCAGGCTGAAGCTTTCTTT; cdr3_aa: CATSRRGQAEAFF
j_call: TRBJ2-6; v_call: TRBV4-3; clone_size: few; d_call: NA; cdr3_nt: TGCGCCAGCAGCCAAGAGTGGCAGGGGATATCTGGGGCCAACGTCCTGACTTTC; cdr3_aa: CASSQEWQGISGANVLTF
j_call: TRBJ1-1; v_call: TRBV5-4; clone_size: few; d_call: NA; cdr3_nt: TGTGCCAGCAGCTTTCCCGGGGGGGAAGCTTTCTTT; cdr3_aa: CASSFPGGEAFF
j_call: TRBJ1-2; v_call: TRBV5-1; clone_size: NA; d_call: TRBD1; cdr3_nt: TGCGCCAGCAGCTTGGAGACCCCGGGACAGGGTCTGGTCTATGGCTACACCTTC; cdr3_aa: CASSLETPGQGLVYGYTF
j_call: TRBJ1-2; v_call: TRBV25-1; clone_size: few; d_call: NA; cdr3_nt: TGTGCCAGCAGGAGGGAGAACTATGGCTACACCTTC; cdr3_aa: CASRRENYGYTF
j_call: TRBJ1-4; v_call: TRBV7-9; clone_size: few; d_call: NA; cdr3_nt: TGTGCCAGCCAGTCAACTAATGAAAAACTGTTTTTT; cdr3_aa: CASQSTNEKLFF
j_call: TRBJ2-2; v_call: TRBV6-5; clone_size: few; d_call: TRBD1; cdr3_nt: TGTGCCAGCAGTTTCTATACAGGGGACACCGGGGAGCTGTTTTTT; cdr3_aa: CASSFYTGDTGELFF
j_call: TRBJ2-2; v_call: TRBV5-1; clone_size: NA; d_call: NA; cdr3_nt: TGCGCCAGCACCCGTCGGGACAATACGAACACCGGGGAGCTGTTTTTT; cdr3_aa: CASTRRDNTNTGELFF
j_call: TRBJ2-3; v_call: TRBV9; clone_size: NA; d_call: NA; cdr3_nt: TGTGCCAGCAGCGTAGCCCAGGGGGATACGCAGTATTTT; cdr3_aa: CASSVAQGDTQYF
j_call: TRBJ1-2; v_call: TRBV28; clone_size: NA; d_call: NA; cdr3_nt: TGTGCCAGCAGAGATGGCCGAACAGGAGGCTACACCTTC; cdr3_aa: CASRDGRTGGYTF
j_call: TRBJ2-7; v_call: TRBV29-1; clone_size: NA; d_call: NA; cdr3_nt: TGCAGCGTTAAGGGCAGTCTCTCCTACGAGCAGTACTTC; cdr3_aa: CSVKGSLSYEQYF
j_call: TRBJ2-3; v_call: TRBV6-4; clone_size: NA; d_call: NA; cdr3_nt: TGTGCCAGCAGCCGGCTGCCCGGAGATACGCAGTATTTT; cdr3_aa: CASSRLPGDTQYF
j_call: TRBJ2-7; v_call: TRBV6-5; clone_size: NA; d_call: NA; cdr3_nt: TGTGCCAGCACGAAGGCGCCCTACGAGCAGTACTTC; cdr3_aa: CASTKAPYEQYF
j_call: TRBJ2-1; v_call: TRBV28; clone_size: few; d_call: NA; cdr3_nt: TGTGCCAGCAGTTTAGTACTAGACTCTCAGGTGGACAATGAGCAGTTCTTC; cdr3_aa: CASSLVLDSQVDNEQFF
j_call: TRBJ2-1; v_call: TRBV29-1; clone_size: NA; d_call: NA; cdr3_nt: TGCAGCGTTGCGGGCTCTCGGTGGTCAGGGGCCCTCGCAGTGCAGTTCTTC; cdr3_aa: CSVAGSRWSGALAVQFF
j_call: TRBJ2-7; v_call: TRBV21-1; clone_size: few; d_call: NA; cdr3_nt: TGTGCCAGCAGCAAACCCCTCGCATGCTCCTACGAGCAGTACTTC; cdr3_aa: CASSKPLACSYEQYF
j_call: TRBJ1-2; v_call: TRBV30; clone_size: few; d_call: NA; cdr3_nt: TGTGCCTGGAGCGCAGGCGACTATGGCTACACCTTC; cdr3_aa: CAWSAGDYGYTF
j_call: TRBJ2-5; v_call: TRBV7-7; clone_size: few; d_call: TRBD2; cdr3_nt: TGTGCTAGCAGCCACGGACTAGCGGGAGAGGAGACCCAGTACTTC; cdr3_aa: CASSHGLAGEETQYF
j_call: TRBJ2-1; v_call: TRBV7-9; clone_size: few; d_call: TRBD2; cdr3_nt: TGTGCCAGCAGCCCACGGGAGGGCTTCCCCTACAATGAGCAGTTCTTC; cdr3_aa: CASSPREGFPYNEQFF
j_call: TRBJ2-5; v_call: TRBV19; clone_size: NA; d_call: NA; cdr3_nt: TGTGCCAGTAGTATGGGGTCGATAGAGACCCAGTACTTC; cdr3_aa: CASSMGSIETQYF
j_call: TRBJ2-4; v_call: TRBV5-1; clone_size: NA; d_call: NA; cdr3_nt: TGCGCCAGCAGCTTGGACCAGGGCCGGAACATTCAGTACTTC; cdr3_aa: CASSLDQGRNIQYF
j_call: TRBJ2-5; v_call: TRBV5-1; clone_size: NA; d_call: TRBD1; cdr3_nt: TGCGCCAGCAGCTTACAGGGGGAGACCCAGTACTTC; cdr3_aa: CASSLQGETQYF
j_call: TRBJ2-1; v_call: TRBV18; clone_size: NA; d_call: NA; cdr3_nt: TGTGCCAGCTCACCACTCACTGCGGGCGCTACCTACAATGAGCAGTTCTTC; cdr3_aa: CASSPLTAGATYNEQFF
j_call: TRBJ2-3; v_call: TRBV7-6; clone_size: NA; d_call: NA; cdr3_nt: TGTGCCAGCAGCTTAGAAAAGGGCAATCAATTCACAGATACGCAGTATTTT; cdr3_aa: CASSLEKGNQFTDTQYF
j_call: TRBJ2-3; v_call: TRBV6-1; clone_size: NA; d_call: NA; cdr3_nt: TGTGCCAGCAGTGAAGCAGGGGGGACCAGCACAGATACGCAGTATTTT; cdr3_aa: CASSEAGGTSTDTQYF
j_call: TRBJ2-6; v_call: TRBV19; clone_size: NA; d_call: NA; cdr3_nt: TGTGCCAGTAGTATTCAGGGGCTGGTTCGTCTGACTTTC; cdr3_aa: CASSIQGLVRLTF